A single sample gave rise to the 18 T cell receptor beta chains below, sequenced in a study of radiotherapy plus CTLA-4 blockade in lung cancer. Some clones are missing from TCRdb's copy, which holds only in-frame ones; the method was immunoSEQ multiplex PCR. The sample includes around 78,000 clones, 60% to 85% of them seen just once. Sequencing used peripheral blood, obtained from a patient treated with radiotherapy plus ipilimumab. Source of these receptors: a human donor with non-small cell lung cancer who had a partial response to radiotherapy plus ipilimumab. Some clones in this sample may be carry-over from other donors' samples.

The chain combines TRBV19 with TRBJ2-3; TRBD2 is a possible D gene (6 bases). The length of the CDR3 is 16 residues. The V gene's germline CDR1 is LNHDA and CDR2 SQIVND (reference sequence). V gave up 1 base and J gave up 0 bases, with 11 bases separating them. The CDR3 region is CASSIVGGVSTDTQYF. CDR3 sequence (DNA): TGTGCCAGTAGTATAGTCGGCGGGGTCAGCACAGATACGCAGTATTTT.

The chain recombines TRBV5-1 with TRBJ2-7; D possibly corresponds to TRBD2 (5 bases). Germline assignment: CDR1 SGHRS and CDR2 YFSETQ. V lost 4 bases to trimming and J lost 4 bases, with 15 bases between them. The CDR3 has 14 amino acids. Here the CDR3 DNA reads TGCGCCAGCAGCCCGCTCGGGGTTAGGTACGAGCAGTACTTC. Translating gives CASSPLGVRYEQYF.

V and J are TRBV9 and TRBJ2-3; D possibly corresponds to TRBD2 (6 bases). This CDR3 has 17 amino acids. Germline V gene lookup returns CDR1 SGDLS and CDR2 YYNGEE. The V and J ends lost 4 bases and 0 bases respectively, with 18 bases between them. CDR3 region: CASSSLGGAPSTDTQYF. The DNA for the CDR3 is TGTGCCAGCAGCTCCCTGGGCGGGGCCCCTAGCACAGATACGCAGTATTTT. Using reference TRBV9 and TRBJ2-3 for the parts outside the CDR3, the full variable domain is DSGVTQTPKHLITATGQRVTLRCSPRSGDLSVYWYQQSLDQGLQFLIQYYNGEERAKGNILERFSAQQFPDLHSELNLSSLELGDSALYFCASSSLGGAPSTDTQYFGPGTRLTVL.

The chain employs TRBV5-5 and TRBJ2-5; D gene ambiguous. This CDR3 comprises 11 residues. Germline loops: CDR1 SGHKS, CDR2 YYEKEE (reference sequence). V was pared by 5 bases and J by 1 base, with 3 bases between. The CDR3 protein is CASSLQETQYF. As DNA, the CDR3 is TGTGCCAGCAGTCTCCAAGAGACCCAGTACTTC.

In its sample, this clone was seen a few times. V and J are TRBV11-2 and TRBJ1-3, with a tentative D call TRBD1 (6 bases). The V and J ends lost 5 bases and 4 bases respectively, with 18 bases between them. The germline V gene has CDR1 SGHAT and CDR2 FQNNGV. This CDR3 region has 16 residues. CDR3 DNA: TGTGCCAGCAGCCTCCACAGGGATTCCCGGGGAAACACCATATATTTT. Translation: CASSLHRDSRGNTIYF. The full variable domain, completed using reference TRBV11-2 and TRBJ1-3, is EAGVAQSPRYKIIEKRQSVAFWCNPISGHATLYWYQQILGQGPKLLIQFQNNGVVDDSQLPKDRFSAERLKGVDSTLKIQPAKLEDSAVYLCASSLHRDSRGNTIYFGEGSWLTVV.

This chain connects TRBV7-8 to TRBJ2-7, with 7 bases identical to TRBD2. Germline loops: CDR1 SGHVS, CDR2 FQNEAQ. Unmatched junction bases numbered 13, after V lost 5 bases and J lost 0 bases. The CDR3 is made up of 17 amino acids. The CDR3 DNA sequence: TGTGCCAGCAGCCAAGGGACTGGCGGGAGAATCTCCTACGAGCAGTACTTC. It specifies CASSQGTGGRISYEQYF.

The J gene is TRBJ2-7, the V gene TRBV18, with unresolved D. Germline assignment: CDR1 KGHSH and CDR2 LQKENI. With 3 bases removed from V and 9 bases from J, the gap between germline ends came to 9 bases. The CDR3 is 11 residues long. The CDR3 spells CASSPGPVQYF. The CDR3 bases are TGTGCCAGCTCACCTGGGCCGGTGCAGTACTTC.

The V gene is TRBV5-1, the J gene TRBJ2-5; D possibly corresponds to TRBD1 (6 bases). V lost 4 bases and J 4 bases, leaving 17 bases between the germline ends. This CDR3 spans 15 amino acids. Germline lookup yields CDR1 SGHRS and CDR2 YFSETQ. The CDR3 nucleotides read TGCGCCAGCAGCCCATACGCGGACAGACCAGAGACCCAGTACTTC. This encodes CASSPYADRPETQYF.

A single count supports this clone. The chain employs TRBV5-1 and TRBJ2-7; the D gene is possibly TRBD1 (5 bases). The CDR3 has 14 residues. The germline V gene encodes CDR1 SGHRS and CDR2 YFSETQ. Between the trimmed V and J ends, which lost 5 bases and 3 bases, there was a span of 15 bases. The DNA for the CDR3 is TGCGCCAGCAGTATTGATGACAGCTACTACGAGCAGTACTTC. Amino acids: CASSIDDSYYEQYF.

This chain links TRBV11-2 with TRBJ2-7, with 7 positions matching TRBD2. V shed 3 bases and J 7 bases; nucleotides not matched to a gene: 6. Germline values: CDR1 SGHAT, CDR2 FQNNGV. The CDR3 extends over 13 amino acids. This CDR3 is CASSFRDYREQYF. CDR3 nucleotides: TGTGCCAGCAGCTTCCGGGACTACCGAGAGCAGTACTTC. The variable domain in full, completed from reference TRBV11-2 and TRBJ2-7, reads EAGVAQSPRYKIIEKRQSVAFWCNPISGHATLYWYQQILGQGPKLLIQFQNNGVVDDSQLPKDRFSAERLKGVDSTLKIQPAKLEDSAVYLCASSFRDYREQYFGPGTRLTVT.

CDR3 amino acids: CASSILAGVLYF. The CDR3 DNA follows: TGTGCCAGTAGTATACTAGCGGGAGTTTTGTACTTC. This rearrangement joins TRBV19 to TRBJ2-7; TRBD2 aligns across 10 bases. The length of the CDR3 is 12 residues. Germline V CDR1 and CDR2: LNHDA, SQIVND (reference sequence). The V gene end was trimmed by 2 bases and the J gene end by 12 bases; junction bases not matched to a gene: 4. Using reference TRBV19 and TRBJ2-7 for the parts outside the CDR3, the full variable domain is DGGITQSPKYLFRKEGQNVTLSCEQNLNHDAMYWYRQDPGQGLRLIYYSQIVNDFQKGDIAEGYSVSREKKESFPLTVTSAQKNPTAFYLCASSILAGVLYFGPGTRLTVT.

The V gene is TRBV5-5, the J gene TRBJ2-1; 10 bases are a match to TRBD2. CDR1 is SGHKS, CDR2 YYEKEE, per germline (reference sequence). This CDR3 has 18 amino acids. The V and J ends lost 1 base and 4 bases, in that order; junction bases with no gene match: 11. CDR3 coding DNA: TGTGCCAGCAGCTTGAGGCCTAGCGGGAGAGATTGGTACAATGAGCAGTTCTTC. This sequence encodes CASSLRPSGRDWYNEQFF.

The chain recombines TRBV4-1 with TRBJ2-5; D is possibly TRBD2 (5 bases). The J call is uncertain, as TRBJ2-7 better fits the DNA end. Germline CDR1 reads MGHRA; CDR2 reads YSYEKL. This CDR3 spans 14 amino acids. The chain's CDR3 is CASSLLGSPYEQYF. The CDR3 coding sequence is TGCGCCAGCAGCCTTCTGGGGAGCCCGTACGAGCAGTACTTC.

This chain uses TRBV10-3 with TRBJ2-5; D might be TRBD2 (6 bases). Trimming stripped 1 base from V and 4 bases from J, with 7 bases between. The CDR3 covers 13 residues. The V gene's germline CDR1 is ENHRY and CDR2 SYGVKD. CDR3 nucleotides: TGTGCCATCAGTGAGTTGGAGGGAGAGACCCAGTACTTC. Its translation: CAISELEGETQYF.

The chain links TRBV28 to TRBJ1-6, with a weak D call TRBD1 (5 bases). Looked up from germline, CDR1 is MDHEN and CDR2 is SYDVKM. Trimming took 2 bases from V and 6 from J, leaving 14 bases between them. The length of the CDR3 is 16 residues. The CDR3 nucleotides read TGTGCCAGCAGTTTAGCCGGGGGACGCCTTAATTCACCCCTCCACTTT. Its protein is CASSLAGGRLNSPLHF.

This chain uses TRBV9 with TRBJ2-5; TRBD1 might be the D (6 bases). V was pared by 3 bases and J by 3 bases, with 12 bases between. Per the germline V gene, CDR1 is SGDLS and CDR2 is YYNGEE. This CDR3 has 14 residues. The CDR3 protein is CASSAGQIEETQYF. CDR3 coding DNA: TGTGCCAGCAGCGCTGGACAGATCGAAGAGACCCAGTACTTC.

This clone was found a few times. CDR3: CASRFTTNTEAFF. In nucleotides, the CDR3 is TGTGCCAGCAGATTTACAACAAACACTGAAGCTTTCTTT. The chain uses TRBV7-9 and TRBJ1-1; D is ambiguous. The CDR3 sequence is 13 residues long. Per germline, CDR1 SEHNR and CDR2 FQNEAQ (reference sequence). V lost 6 bases to trimming and J lost 2 bases, with 10 bases between them.

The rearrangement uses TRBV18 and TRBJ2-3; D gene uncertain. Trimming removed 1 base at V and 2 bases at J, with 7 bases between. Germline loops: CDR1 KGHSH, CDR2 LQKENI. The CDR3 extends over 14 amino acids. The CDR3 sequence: CASSPQQDTDTQYF. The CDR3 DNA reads TGTGCCAGCTCACCACAGCAGGACACAGATACGCAGTATTTT.